Described below is a single T cell receptor (beta chain) sequence and its context. Its antigen is currently unknown. The source of the sample is a study of T cell responses to AZD1222 COVID-19 vaccine. CDR3 length: 17 residues. Looked up from germline, CDR1 is SGHTA and CDR2 is FQGNSA. V shed 0 bases and J shed 0 bases, with 12 bases lying between them. General study points: Vaccine-associated CD4 TCRs ranged over spike, dominating at 160-218 and 743-854. Once two AZD1222 doses were given, Spike-specific TCR breadth and depth went up.

TCRdb keeps only in-frame clones here, not all; method: immunoSEQ multiplex PCR. The data hold roughly 160,000 clones, with roughly nine tenths observed a single time. The V call is TRBV7-2, the J call TRBJ1-3; D not resolved. Sequencing was performed on peripheral blood, taken on day 0 of MenACWY control vaccination. The TCR originated in an adult in good health. This chain's CDR3 is CASSLAFPATSGNTIYF. DNA of the CDR3: TGTGCCAGCAGCTTAGCGTTTCCAGCCACCTCTGGAAACACCATATATTTT.